This entry describes one TCR beta chain. This entry is derived from a study of blood T cell repertoires in COVID-19. Study in general: Acute-phase and convalescent COVID-19 samples originated in the United States, Italy and Spain.

Libraries were prepared by immunoSEQ multiplex PCR; TCRdb keeps only in-frame clonotypes and omits some of them. The sample consists of approximately 68,000 clones, roughly nine tenths of them appearing once. The sequence was obtained from a man aged 50 or older with active COVID-19. Sequenced material: peripheral blood.

DNA of the CDR3: TGTGCCTGGAGCCGAACACTAGCGGGAGAGACCCAGTACTTC. The encoded protein is CAWSRTLAGETQYF. V and J are TRBV30 and TRBJ2-5; 9 nucleotides match TRBD2. CDR1 and CDR2 (germline): GTSNPN, SVGIG (reference sequence). J gave up 4 bases and V 3 bases, and 6 bases lay outside the gene matches. The CDR3 is made up of 14 amino acids.